This TCR beta chain was identified in a study of STAT3 mutations in large granular lymphocyte leukemia. Study at large: Roughly half the longitudinally sequenced T-LGLL patients had canonical STAT3 mutations.

TCRbeta libraries averaged around 39,000 productive templates per sample. TCRdb keeps only in-frame clones here, not all; method: immunoSEQ multiplex PCR. The data contain approximately 27,000 clones, 70% to 80% of them singletons. Concerning this clone itself: Antigen: not known.

CDR1 and CDR2 from the germline V gene are MDHEN and SYDVKM. Trimming left V 2 bases short and J 8 bases short, with 6 bases between. The CDR3 spans 11 residues. Findings and caveats of the study: At least one immunodominant TCR beta clonotype appeared in every T-cell large granular lymphocyte leukemia patient. Some patients had dominant TCR clones larger than their STAT3 mutant burden. After therapy, about 30% of the 18 patients switched clonotypes, all new clones STAT3 wild type.

The TCR sequence derives from a woman between 50 and 59 years old with T-cell large granular lymphocyte leukemia. Some clones in this sample may be carry-over from other donors' samples. The V gene is TRBV28, the J gene TRBJ1-2; D remains unclear. Sequencing was done on a sample of peripheral blood mononuclear cells. CDR3 sequence (DNA): TGTGCCAGCAGTTTAGGAGAAGGCTACACCTTC. This codes for CASSLGEGYTF.